One sample yielded the 17 T cell receptor beta chains listed below, sequenced in a study of lymphopenia after photon versus proton radiotherapy. The method was immunoSEQ multiplex PCR; TCRdb's version includes in-frame clones alone and lacks a portion of them. The sample holds some 70,000 clones, about 89% seen once. The sequencing used peripheral blood, collected from a patient treated with proton-based radiotherapy. The receptor source for this set is a man older than 75 with esophageal cancer.

The chain recombines TRBV6-1 with TRBJ2-7; 7 nucleotides align to TRBD2. V trimming: 4 bases; J trimming: 2 bases; junction bases outside the gene matches: 14. The CDR3 is made up of 17 amino acids. Germline V gives CDR1 MNHNS, CDR2 SASEGT. The CDR3 nucleotides read TGTGCCAGCAGTGCCTATTTCTTAGCGGGTATGGCCTACGAGCAGTACTTC. This encodes CASSAYFLAGMAYEQYF.

J is TRBJ1-2 and V is TRBV30, with a weak D call TRBD1 (5 bases). CDR1 is GTSNPN and CDR2 is SVGIG in the germline V gene (reference sequence). Trimming left V 2 bases short and J 1 base short, with 8 bases between. The length of the CDR3 is 13 residues. The DNA for the CDR3 is TGTGCCTGGAGTCGGGGGTTTAACTATGGCTACACCTTC. This codes for CAWSRGFNYGYTF.

This clone was picked up one time. This chain joins TRBV7-2 and TRBJ2-2; a weak D match, TRBD1 (6 bases). Trimming left V 1 base short and J 6 bases short, with 9 bases between. The germline CDR1 and CDR2 sequences are SGHTA and FQGNSA. This CDR3 spans 14 amino acids. The CDR3 DNA sequence: TGTGCCAGCAGCTTAGACAGGGCGGCCGGGGAGCTGTTTTTT. Its protein product is CASSLDRAAGELFF.

This chain links TRBV7-2 with TRBJ1-1; the D gene is possibly TRBD1 (6 bases). Germline-derived CDR1 and CDR2 are SGHTA and FQGNSA. The CDR3 extends over 14 amino acids. V was shortened by 8 bases and J by 3 bases, with 16 bases between the two germline ends. The chain's CDR3 is CASAARGGYTEAFF. CDR3 sequence (DNA): TGTGCCAGCGCCGCCAGGGGTGGGTACACTGAAGCTTTCTTT. Using reference TRBV7-2 and TRBJ1-1 for the parts outside the CDR3, the full variable domain is GAGVSQSPSNKVTEKGKDVELRCDPISGHTALYWYRQSLGQGLEFLIYFQGNSAPDKSGLPSDRFSAERTGGSVSTLTIQRTQQEDSAVYLCASAARGGYTEAFFGQGTRLTVV.

This clone was observed once. The V call is TRBV7-2, the J call TRBJ2-5; D possibly matches TRBD1 or TRBD2 (6 bases each). Germline CDR1 and CDR2: SGHTA and FQGNSA. The CDR3 loop spans 14 amino acids. Trimming took off 1 base at V and 1 base at J, with 7 bases between the two ends. The CDR3 nucleotides read TGTGCCAGCAGCTTAGGGGGGGCCCAAGAGACCCAGTACTTC. It is translated as CASSLGGAQETQYF.

This chain connects TRBV30 to TRBJ2-1, with D uncertain. Germline-derived CDR1 and CDR2 are GTSNPN and SVGIG (reference sequence). Deletions cut 2 bases from V and 0 bases from J, with 11 bases between. The CDR3 runs 15 residues. The CDR3 is CAWSPMAVSYNEQFF. The CDR3 DNA sequence: TGTGCCTGGAGTCCGATGGCGGTCTCCTACAATGAGCAGTTCTTC. The whole variable domain, remainder taken from reference TRBV30 and TRBJ2-1, is SQTIHQWPATLVQPVGSPLSLECTVEGTSNPNLYWYRQAAGRGLQLLFYSVGIGQISSEVPQNLSASRPQDRQFILSSKKLLLSDSGFYLCAWSPMAVSYNEQFFGPGTRLTVL.

The chain couples TRBV15 to TRBJ2-2; D perhaps matches TRBD1 (5 bases). Between the trimmed V and J ends, which lost 0 bases and 0 bases, there was a span of 17 bases. Germline CDR1 LNHNV, CDR2 YYDKDF (reference sequence). The CDR3 is 19 amino acids. The DNA of the CDR3 is TGTGCCACCAGCAGAGATTTTAGTAGGGGTGGGCCGAACACCGGGGAGCTGTTTTTT. Translation: CATSRDFSRGGPNTGELFF.

V is TRBV5-1 and J is TRBJ2-1, with 10 bases aligning to TRBD2. Germline values: CDR1 SGHRS, CDR2 YFSETQ. The CDR3 is 15 amino acids. The junction had 5 bases not matched to a gene; V was cut back by 0 bases and J by 8 bases. The CDR3 protein is CASSLGASGGDEQFF. In DNA form, the CDR3 reads TGCGCCAGCAGCTTGGGCGCTAGCGGGGGCGATGAGCAGTTCTTC.

The chain employs TRBV19 and TRBJ2-7, with D possibly matching TRBD1 (5 bases). From germline, CDR1 is LNHDA and CDR2 SQIVND (reference sequence). The CDR3 has 14 residues. The V gene lost 5 bases and the J gene lost 0 bases, with 11 bases spanning the gap. CDR3 amino acids: CASSPDTDSYEQYF. The CDR3 DNA sequence: TGTGCCAGTAGTCCGGACACAGACTCCTACGAGCAGTACTTC.

The chain joins TRBV9 to TRBJ2-3; D is unresolved. Trimming shortened V by 0 bases and J by 2 bases, and 4 bases separated the two germline ends. The CDR3 is 13 amino acids. CDR1 SGDLS and CDR2 YYNGEE come from the germline V gene. The CDR3 protein is CASSVGDTDTQYF. CDR3 nucleotides: TGTGCCAGCAGCGTAGGGGACACAGATACGCAGTATTTT.

The chain carries TRBV29-1 and TRBJ1-4; D is unresolved. CDR1 and CDR2 (germline): SQVTM, ANQGSEA. There are 13 residues in the CDR3. V lost 7 bases and J 7 bases, leaving 16 bases between the germline ends. This CDR3 is CSARQALGEKLFF. In DNA form, the CDR3 reads TGCAGCGCTCGTCAGGCGTTAGGTGAAAAACTGTTTTTT.

The V and J genes are TRBV5-5 and TRBJ2-2, with 13 bases fitting TRBD2. The ends lost 5 bases at V and 4 bases at J; junction bases unmatched: 8. The CDR3 has 17 residues. The germline V gene has CDR1 SGHKS and CDR2 YYEKEE (reference sequence). The CDR3, as DNA: TGTGCCAGCAGTAAGCCGGGACTAGCGGGAATCACCGGGGAGCTGTTTTTT. Translation gives CASSKPGLAGITGELFF.

The chain carries TRBV6-1 and TRBJ2-1; the D is unclear. CDR1 is MNHNS and CDR2 is SASEGT in the germline V gene. With 8 bases removed from V and 0 bases from J, the gap between germline ends came to 8 bases. The CDR3 consists of 13 residues. For the CDR3, the DNA is TGTGCCAGCGGAATAAGCTCCTACAATGAGCAGTTCTTC. It is translated as CASGISSYNEQFF.

V and J are TRBV29-1 and TRBJ2-2; possible D gene TRBD2, 6 bases. V gave up 4 bases and J gave up 3 bases, with 12 bases separating them. CDR1 and CDR2 (germline): SQVTM, ANQGSEA. This CDR3 region has 14 residues. The CDR3, as DNA: TGCAGCGTTGCTAGTCTAGCGTACACCGGGGAGCTGTTTTTT. Translating it yields CSVASLAYTGELFF.

The count of this clone is one. The chain links TRBV6-5 to TRBJ1-1, with 7 bases fitting TRBD1. In germline, CDR1 is MNHEY, CDR2 SVGAGI. The trim removed 3 bases at V and 10 bases at J, leaving 8 bases unmatched. The CDR3 spans 13 residues. The CDR3 DNA is TGTGCCAGCAGTTATCCGGGGACAGCGGGAGCTTTCTTT. Its translation is CASSYPGTAGAFF.

DNA of the CDR3: TGCGCCAGCAGCCCCCGGACTAGCGCCGGGGGAGAGACCCAGTACTTC. Encoded protein: CASSPRTSAGGETQYF. This chain connects TRBV5-1 to TRBJ2-5; 9 positions agree with TRBD2. J lost 4 bases, V lost 4 bases, and 11 bases had no gene match. Germline CDR1 and CDR2: SGHRS and YFSETQ. This CDR3 is 16 amino acids long. The variable domain in full, completed from reference TRBV5-1 and TRBJ2-5, reads KAGVTQTPRYLIKTRGQQVTLSCSPISGHRSVSWYQQTPGQGLQFLFEYFSETQRNKGNFPGRFSGRQFSNSRSEMNVSTLELGDSALYLCASSPRTSAGGETQYFGPGTRLLVL.

The chain combines TRBV29-1 with TRBJ2-2; possibly TRBD1 for D (6 bases). Trimming removed 4 bases from V and 3 bases from J, with 6 bases in between. Germline values: CDR1 SQVTM, CDR2 ANQGSEA. This CDR3 contains 12 residues. CDR3 amino acids: CSVAGDTGELFF. DNA of the CDR3: TGCAGCGTTGCAGGGGACACCGGGGAGCTGTTTTTT.